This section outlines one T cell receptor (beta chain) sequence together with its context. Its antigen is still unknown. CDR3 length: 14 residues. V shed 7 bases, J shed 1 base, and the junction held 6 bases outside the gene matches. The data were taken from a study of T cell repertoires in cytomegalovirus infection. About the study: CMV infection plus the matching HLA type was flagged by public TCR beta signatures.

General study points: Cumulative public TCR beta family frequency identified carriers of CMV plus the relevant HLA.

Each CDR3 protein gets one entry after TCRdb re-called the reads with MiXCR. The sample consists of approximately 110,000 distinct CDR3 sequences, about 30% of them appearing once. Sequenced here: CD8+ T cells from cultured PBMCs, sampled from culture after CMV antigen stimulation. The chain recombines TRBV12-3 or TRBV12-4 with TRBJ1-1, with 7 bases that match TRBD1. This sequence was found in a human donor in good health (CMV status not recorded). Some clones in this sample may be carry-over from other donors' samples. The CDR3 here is CASTPGGGNTEAFF. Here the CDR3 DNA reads TGTGCCAGCACCCCAGGGGGGGGGAACACTGAAGCTTTCTTT.